One sample yielded the 16 T cell receptor beta chains listed below, sequenced in a study of OX40 agonist ivuxolimab in advanced cancers. This table comes from immunoSEQ multiplex PCR, and its TCRdb copy is limited to in-frame clones, with some not included. The sample lists approximately 82,000 clones, around 85% occurring once. Sequencing used CD4+ or CD8+ T cells sorted from blood, obtained in a trial of the OX40 agonist ivuxolimab. These receptor sequences come from an adult with an advanced solid tumor such as melanoma, head and neck, liver or kidney cancer.

This clone was observed a single time. The V and J genes are TRBV2 and TRBJ2-6; the D is unclear. Germline V gives CDR1 SNHLY, CDR2 FYNNEI. V shed 5 bases and J shed 1 base, with 12 bases lying between them. The CDR3 is 16 amino acids. The CDR3 nucleotides are TGTGCCAGCAGTTACGAGACACCATCTGGGGCCAACGTCCTGACTTTC. This translates into CASSYETPSGANVLTF.

The table lists this clone with a count of one. The genes are TRBV7-2 and TRBJ1-1; D might be TRBD1 (5 bases). V was pared by 3 bases and J by 7 bases, with 12 bases between. The germline gives CDR1 SGHTA, CDR2 FQGNSA. The CDR3 has 13 amino acids. This chain's CDR3 is CASSLQGSSEAFF. CDR3 nucleotides: TGTGCCAGCAGCTTGCAGGGTTCGAGTGAAGCTTTCTTT.

The rearrangement uses TRBV19 and TRBJ1-1; D is perhaps TRBD1 (5 bases). V was cut by 1 base and J by 6 bases, with 12 bases left in between. The CDR3 has 14 amino acids. In germline, CDR1 is LNHDA, CDR2 SQIVND (reference sequence). The CDR3 nucleotides are TGTGCCAGTAGTATAGGGGGCGCGGGATCTGAAGCTTTCTTT. Amino acid sequence: CASSIGGAGSEAFF.

The V and J genes are TRBV6-5 and TRBJ2-5, with D tentatively TRBD2 (6 bases). Germline assignment: CDR1 MNHEY and CDR2 SVGAGI. Trimming pared 2 bases from V and 6 bases from J, leaving 13 bases between. The CDR3 runs 14 residues. The CDR3, as DNA: TGTGCCAGCAGTTACGTTGCTAGCGAGAAGACCCAGTACTTC. Its translation: CASSYVASEKTQYF.

This chain joins TRBV7-8 and TRBJ2-3; D unclear. V was pared by 4 bases and J by 1 base, with 9 bases between. CDR3 length: 14 amino acids. Germline V gene data show CDR1 as SGHVS and CDR2 as FQNEAQ. DNA for the CDR3: TGTGCCAGCAGCTCCCAGAGTGGCACAGATACGCAGTATTTT. This sequence encodes CASSSQSGTDTQYF.

The chain combines TRBV27 with TRBJ2-1; 7 bases fit TRBD2. Germline lookup yields CDR1 MNHEY and CDR2 SMNVEV (reference sequence). Trimming cost V 2 bases and J 5 bases; bases outside gene matches: 12. The CDR3 contains 17 residues. The CDR3 here is CASSLLGGLLGDNEQFF. The CDR3 nucleotides read TGTGCCAGCAGTTTACTGGGGGGGTTGCTTGGCGACAATGAGCAGTTCTTC.

The V and J genes are TRBV5-6 and TRBJ2-5, with D hard to call. This CDR3 spans 13 amino acids. Between the trimmed V and J ends, which lost 3 bases and 3 bases, there was a span of 9 bases. CDR1 is SGHDT, CDR2 YYEEEE, per germline. The CDR3 DNA follows: TGTGCCAGCAGCTGGGGTAGGGAAGAGACCCAGTACTTC. This encodes CASSWGREETQYF.

This clone has a single count. The chain couples TRBV2 to TRBJ2-7; the D is unclear. Germline CDR1 SNHLY, CDR2 FYNNEI. The length of the CDR3 is 12 residues. V lost 6 bases and J lost 6, with 12 bases in between. This CDR3 reads CASSANVLEQYF. Written as DNA, the CDR3 is TGTGCCAGCAGCGCAAACGTACTCGAGCAGTACTTC.

The rearrangement uses TRBV5-1 and TRBJ1-1; TRBD1 might be the D (5 bases). Germline assignment: CDR1 SGHRS and CDR2 YFSETQ. V was pared by 3 bases and J by 1 base, with 10 bases between. The CDR3 extends over 14 amino acids. The CDR3 nucleotides are TGCGCCAGCAGCTGGGATGGGGGGAACACTGAAGCTTTCTTT. It yields the protein CASSWDGGNTEAFF.

This sequence joins TRBV19 and TRBJ1-2; no firm D call. The germline V gene encodes CDR1 LNHDA and CDR2 SQIVND (reference sequence). Trimming took off 2 bases at V and 0 bases at J, with 4 bases between the two ends. The CDR3 totals 13 residues. The CDR3 nucleotides read TGTGCCAGTAGTATACAAGCTAACTATGGCTACACCTTC. This gives the protein CASSIQANYGYTF.

This chain links TRBV5-4 with TRBJ2-1, with 8 bases identical to TRBD2. CDR3 size: 13 residues. The germline V gene has CDR1 SGHNT and CDR2 YYREEE (reference sequence). J was trimmed by 9 bases and V by 10 bases; bases with no gene match: 12. The CDR3 here is CAALDSGGGEQFF. The CDR3 DNA follows: TGTGCCGCTCTAGACAGCGGGGGAGGTGAGCAGTTCTTC.

V usage is TRBV9 and J usage is TRBJ1-6; TRBD1 might be the D (5 bases). V lost 3 bases, J lost 11 bases, and 27 bases lay in between. Germline loops: CDR1 SGDLS, CDR2 YYNGEE. This CDR3 is 18 amino acids long. CDR3 sequence reads: CASSGRLPRQQVGAPLHF. The CDR3 DNA reads TGTGCCAGCAGCGGAAGACTACCGAGACAGCAAGTTGGGGCACCCCTCCACTTT.

The V gene is TRBV28, the J gene TRBJ2-5; 9 positions agree with TRBD1. The CDR3 contains 16 residues. Germline V gene data show CDR1 as MDHEN and CDR2 as SYDVKM. The ends lost 5 bases at V and 2 bases at J; junction bases unmatched: 9. The CDR3 nucleotides read TGTGCCAGCAGTCCTCCCGGGACAGGGAGGCAAGAGACCCAGTACTTC. Its protein is CASSPPGTGRQETQYF.

The gene calls are TRBV10-3 and TRBJ2-5; D gene ambiguous. The CDR3 extends over 12 amino acids. Per germline, CDR1 ENHRY and CDR2 SYGVKD. V lost 2 bases to trimming and J lost 5 bases, with 6 bases between them. The CDR3 is CAISEPRETQYF. CDR3 in DNA: TGTGCCATCAGTGAGCCACGGGAGACCCAGTACTTC.

The rearrangement links TRBV9 to TRBJ2-1; D is perhaps TRBD1 or TRBD2 (6 bases each). The V gene's germline CDR1 is SGDLS and CDR2 YYNGEE. The CDR3 spans 14 residues. Trimming shortened V by 0 bases and J by 9 bases, and 13 bases separated the two germline ends. The CDR3 reads CASSVEWGAGEQFF. The CDR3 DNA sequence: TGTGCCAGCAGCGTAGAGTGGGGGGCAGGTGAGCAGTTCTTC.

This chain connects TRBV25-1 to TRBJ2-1; D may match TRBD1 or TRBD2 (7 bases each). The CDR3 consists of 13 residues. Germline V CDR1 and CDR2: MGHDK, SYGVNS. The V end lost 3 bases, the J end lost 12 bases, and 15 bases lay between the germline ends. The CDR3 DNA sequence: TGTGCCAGCAGTGAGCCCCAGGGGGGGCGGCAGTTCTTC. This encodes CASSEPQGGRQFF. Full variable domain (missing parts from reference TRBV25-1 and TRBJ2-1): EADIYQTPRYLVIGTGKKITLECSQTMGHDKMYWYQQDPGMELHLIHYSYGVNSTEKGDLSSESTVSRIRTEHFPLTLESARPSHTSQYLCASSEPQGGRQFFGPGTRLTVL.